The rows below give T cell receptor beta chains drawn from one sample of a study of early T cells in non-severe SARS-CoV-2 infection. TCRdb ran MiXCR on the 5' RACE reads and lists one entry per CDR3 protein. The sample holds some 60,000 distinct CDR3 sequences, roughly 9.7% seen once. Sequences were obtained from whole blood. These receptors were collected from an adult who was a healthcare worker with PCR-confirmed SARS-CoV-2 infection or an uninfected control (not recorded which). Each CDR3 is given with its conserved first and last residue. A D gene is named only where the DNA matches it firmly. Rows may omit the clone size; those that give it use once, few, many or a size class.

length	size	J	V	D	DNA	CDR3
12	.	TRBJ2-7	TRBV18	TRBD1	TGTGCCAGCTCACCGACAGGGGCCGAGCAGTACTTC	CASSPTGAEQYF
15	many	TRBJ2-7	TRBV5-1	TRBD2	TGCGCCAGCAGCTTTACCGGGACTAGCGCGTACGAGCAGTACTTC	CASSFTGTSAYEQYF
17	.	TRBJ1-1	TRBV28	TRBD1	TGTGCCAGCAGCGCCCATGGGACAGGGGTAGTGAACACTGAAGCTTTCTTT	CASSAHGTGVVNTEAFF
14	many	TRBJ1-2	TRBV4-2	TRBD1	TGTGCCAGTCATGTCCGGCAGGGGGACTATGGCTACACCTTC	CASHVRQGDYGYTF
14	many	TRBJ2-5	TRBV6-5	.	TGTGCCAGCAAAAAAGGGTGGGTCCAAGAGACCCAGTACTTC	CASKKGWVQETQYF
15	many	TRBJ2-7	TRBV19	TRBD1	TGTGCCAGTAGTACTAGACAGGGGTCCCCCTACGAGCAGTACTTC	CASSTRQGSPYEQYF
13	many	TRBJ2-7	TRBV19	.	TGTGCCAGTAGTATCATGGGAGGTTACGAGCAGTACTTC	CASSIMGGYEQYF
15	few	TRBJ2-7	TRBV7-2	TRBD1	TGTGCCAGCAGCTTAGCGGACAGGGCGTACTACGAGCAGTACTTC	CASSLADRAYYEQYF
14	many	TRBJ2-7	TRBV9	.	TGTGCCAGCAGCATCCGGGACGGACCCTACGAGCAGTACTTC	CASSIRDGPYEQYF
11	many	TRBJ1-3	TRBV29-1	.	TGCAGCGTTGTTCTGGAAAACACCATATATTTT	CSVVLENTIYF
13	many	TRBJ1-5	TRBV15	.	TGTGCCACCAGCCGGGGCAGGGATCAGCCCCAGCATTTT	CATSRGRDQPQHF
15	many	TRBJ1-2	TRBV2	TRBD1	TGTGCCAGCAGTGGCGGACAGGGCGGTGACTATGGCTACACCTTC	CASSGGQGGDYGYTF
16	many	TRBJ2-1	TRBV6-4	TRBD2	TGTGCCAGCAGTCGGAGTAGCGGGAGATCGGACAATGAGCAGTTCTTC	CASSRSSGRSDNEQFF
15	many	TRBJ1-3	TRBV5-1	TRBD1	TGCGCCAGCAGCACTACGACAGGGACTGGAAACACCATATATTTT	CASSTTTGTGNTIYF
15	many	TRBJ1-2	TRBV18	.	TGTGCCAGCTCACCAAGTAATCCCTCAGGGTATGGCTACACCTTC	CASSPSNPSGYGYTF
16	.	TRBJ2-7	TRBV7-3	.	TGTGCCAGCAGCCCAAACGCGGCGGCGGGAATGTACGAGCAGTACTTC	CASSPNAAAGMYEQYF
12	.	TRBJ2-3	TRBV7-3	.	TGTGCCAGCAGCTTAAATGGAGATACGCAGTATTTT	CASSLNGDTQYF
14	many	TRBJ2-1	TRBV7-9	TRBD2	TGTGCCAGCAGCTTAGGCGGGAGCCCCAATGAGCAGTTCTTC	CASSLGGSPNEQFF
14	.	TRBJ2-7	TRBV18	.	TGTGCCAGCTCACCACTCGGACAGCCACGCGAGCAGTACTTC	CASSPLGQPREQYF
15	many	TRBJ1-5	TRBV24-1	TRBD1	TGTGCCACCAGTGAGACAGGGGGCGGAAATCAGCCCCAGCATTTT	CATSETGGGNQPQHF
14	few	TRBJ1-2	TRBV20-1	.	TGCAGTGCTAGCACACCCGGGATCTCCTATGGCTACACCTTC	CSASTPGISYGYTF
15	many	TRBJ1-5	TRBV16	TRBD1	TGTGCCAGCAGCCGGGACAGGGATAGCAATCAGCCCCAGCATTTT	CASSRDRDSNQPQHF
16	few	TRBJ2-7	TRBV10-2	.	TGCGCCAGCAGTGAGCCCCCCCTCTGGGGGATATACGAGCAGTACTTC	CASSEPPLWGIYEQYF
15	many	TRBJ2-7	TRBV30	.	TGTGCCTGGAGTGCAGGGCAGGCCTACTCCTACGAGCAGTACTTC	CAWSAGQAYSYEQYF
13	many	TRBJ2-3	TRBV27	.	TGTGCCAGCAGTCTCATCCGCACAGATACGCAGTATTTT	CASSLIRTDTQYF
12	many	TRBJ2-7	TRBV29-1	TRBD1	TGCAGCGTTGGGGACAGATCCTACGAGCAGTACTTC	CSVGDRSYEQYF
16	many	TRBJ1-6	TRBV25-1	TRBD1	TGTGCCAGCAGTGACAGGGGGCGCCTGAATAATTCACCCCTCCACTTT	CASSDRGRLNNSPLHF
14	many	TRBJ1-6	TRBV3-1	.	TGTGCCAGCACCCGGGACGGAGAGAATTCACCCCTCCACTTT	CASTRDGENSPLHF
12	few	TRBJ1-2	TRBV30	TRBD1	TGTGCCTGGGCGACAGGGAACTATGGCTACACCTTC	CAWATGNYGYTF
13	many	TRBJ2-1	TRBV11-3	TRBD2	TGTGCCAGCAGCTTAGCATCCGGGGGGAGGCAGTTCTTC	CASSLASGGRQFF
14	many	TRBJ1-5	TRBV20-1	.	TGCAGTGCTAGAGGTTTTAACGACAATCAGCCCCAGCATTTT	CSARGFNDNQPQHF
15	.	TRBJ2-1	TRBV6-2/TRBV6-3	TRBD2	TGTGCCAGCAGTTACACTCTAGCGGGTAACAATGAGCAGTTCTTC	CASSYTLAGNNEQFF
15	many	TRBJ2-6	TRBV18	.	TGTGCCAGCTCACTCCCCCCGGCTGGGGCCAACGTCCTGACTTTC	CASSLPPAGANVLTF
14	few	TRBJ2-1	TRBV12-3/TRBV12-4	TRBD1	TGTGCCAGCCGCAGGACAGGGACTTACAATGAGCAGTTCTTC	CASRRTGTYNEQFF
11	few	TRBJ2-5	TRBV4-3	.	TGCGCCAGCAGACCCTCCCGGACCCAGTACTTC	CASRPSRTQYF
13	.	TRBJ2-3	TRBV7-3	TRBD1	TGTGCCAGCAGCTCACAGGGGCCAGATACGCAGTATTTT	CASSSQGPDTQYF
18	few	TRBJ2-4	TRBV4-2	TRBD1	TGTGCCAGCAGCCAACTTAAGGGACAGGAGCTAGCCAAAAACATTCAGTACTTC	CASSQLKGQELAKNIQYF
17	few	TRBJ2-1	TRBV7-2	TRBD2	TGTGCCAGCAGCTTAGGGGGGACGGGAGGGTCCTACAATGAGCAGTTCTTC	CASSLGGTGGSYNEQFF
16	many	TRBJ2-4	TRBV27	.	TGTGCCAGCAGTTTATCCTGGGCCCTAGCCAAAAACATTCAGTACTTC	CASSLSWALAKNIQYF
13	many	TRBJ1-6	TRBV6-1	.	TGTGCCAGCAGTGCCGGTTATAATTCACCCCTCCACTTT	CASSAGYNSPLHF
15	.	TRBJ2-1	TRBV6-1	.	TGTGCCAGCAGTGACCGGGACAAAAGATACGATGAGCAGTTCTTC	CASSDRDKRYDEQFF
14	many	TRBJ2-2	TRBV6-5	.	TGTGCCAGCAGTAGGGACCTTTACACCGGGGAGCTGTTTTTT	CASSRDLYTGELFF
15	.	TRBJ2-1	TRBV5-1	TRBD2	TGCGCCAGCAGCTTTTCGGGACTAGAGTACAATGAGCAGTTCTTC	CASSFSGLEYNEQFF
17	few	TRBJ2-2	TRBV27	.	TGTGCCAGCAGTTTTGGTTCGGTTGGGTCGAACACCGGGGAGCTGTTTTTT	CASSFGSVGSNTGELFF
13	.	TRBJ2-1	TRBV29-1	TRBD2	TGCAGCGCCGGGACTAGCGGGAGTCGTGAGCAGTTCTTC	CSAGTSGSREQFF